This T cell receptor beta chain originates from a study of T-cell memory formation after mild COVID-19. The CDR3 runs 12 residues. Germline V lookup: CDR1 SQVTM, CDR2 ANQGSEA. With 4 bases removed from V and 6 bases from J, the gap between germline ends came to 12 bases. UMIs and sample barcodes were carried by the TCR alpha and TCR beta cDNA libraries that 5'RACE produced using constant-segment primers. TCRdb re-called the 5' RACE reads through MiXCR, storing one row per CDR3 protein. The repertoire includes hundreds of thousands of distinct CDR3 sequences, about 20% of them detected once, and approximately 8.4% sits in the top ten. With regard to this clonotype: Antigen unknown.

General study points: Among contracting clones, CD4+ were mainly CM/EM and CD8+ enriched in EMRA.

The sample taken for sequencing was PBMCs or a T cell subset sorted from them (not recorded which). This TCR came from an adult woman who had mild COVID-19 (a few samples of this study predate the infection). Cell type and time point are not known. This rearrangement joins TRBV29-1 to TRBJ1-1, with a tentative D call TRBD1 (5 bases). CDR3 sequence (DNA): TGCAGCGTTGCGGGGGGGATCTCTGAAGCTTTCTTT. This encodes CSVAGGISEAFF.